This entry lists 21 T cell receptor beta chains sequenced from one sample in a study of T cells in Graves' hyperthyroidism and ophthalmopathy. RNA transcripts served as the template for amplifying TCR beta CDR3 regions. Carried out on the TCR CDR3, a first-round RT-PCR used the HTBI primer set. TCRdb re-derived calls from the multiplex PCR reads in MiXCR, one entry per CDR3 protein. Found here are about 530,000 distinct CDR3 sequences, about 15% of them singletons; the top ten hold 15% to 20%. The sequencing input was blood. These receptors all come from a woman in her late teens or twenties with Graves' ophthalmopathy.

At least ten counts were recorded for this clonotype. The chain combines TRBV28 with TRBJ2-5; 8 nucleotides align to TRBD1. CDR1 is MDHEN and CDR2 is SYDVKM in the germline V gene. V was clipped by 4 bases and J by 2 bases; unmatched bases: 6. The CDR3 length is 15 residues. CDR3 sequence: CASSSSGQVQETQYF. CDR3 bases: TGTGCCAGCAGTTCCTCGGGACAGGTTCAAGAGACCCAGTACTTC.

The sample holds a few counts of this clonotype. CDR3 residues: CASSLMFGEADTQYF. In nucleotides, the CDR3 is TGTGCCAGCAGCTTGATGTTCGGGGAAGCAGATACGCAGTATTTT. The V and J genes are TRBV5-5 and TRBJ2-3, with D perhaps TRBD2 (5 bases). The CDR3 runs 15 residues. Germline V gene data show CDR1 as SGHKS and CDR2 as YYEKEE (reference sequence). Trimming took off 1 base at V and 4 bases at J, with 13 bases between the two ends.

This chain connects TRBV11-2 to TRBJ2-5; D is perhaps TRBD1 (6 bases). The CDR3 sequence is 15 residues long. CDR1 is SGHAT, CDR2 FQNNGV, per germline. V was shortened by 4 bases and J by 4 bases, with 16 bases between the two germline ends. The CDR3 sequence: CASSSQGGEAETQYF. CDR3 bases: TGTGCCAGCAGCTCACAGGGTGGTGAGGCAGAGACCCAGTACTTC.

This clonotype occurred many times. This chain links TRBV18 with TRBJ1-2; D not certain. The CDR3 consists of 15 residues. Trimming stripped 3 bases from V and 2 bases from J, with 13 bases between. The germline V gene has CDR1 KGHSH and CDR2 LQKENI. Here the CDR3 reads CASSPGSNTNYGYTF. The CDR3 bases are TGTGCCAGCTCACCCGGTTCGAACACAAACTATGGCTACACCTTC.

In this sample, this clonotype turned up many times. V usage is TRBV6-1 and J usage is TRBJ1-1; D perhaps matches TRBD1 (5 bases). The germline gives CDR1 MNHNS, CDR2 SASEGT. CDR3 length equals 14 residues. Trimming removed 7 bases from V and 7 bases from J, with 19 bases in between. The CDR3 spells CASMYQGTADEAFF. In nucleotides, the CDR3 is TGTGCCAGCATGTACCAGGGAACGGCTGATGAAGCTTTCTTT.

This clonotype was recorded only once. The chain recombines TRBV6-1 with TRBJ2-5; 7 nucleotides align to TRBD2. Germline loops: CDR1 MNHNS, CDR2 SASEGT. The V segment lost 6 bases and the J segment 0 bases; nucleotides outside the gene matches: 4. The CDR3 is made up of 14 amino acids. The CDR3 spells CASRPGGYQETQYF. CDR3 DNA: TGTGCCAGCAGGCCCGGGGGGTACCAAGAGACCCAGTACTTC.

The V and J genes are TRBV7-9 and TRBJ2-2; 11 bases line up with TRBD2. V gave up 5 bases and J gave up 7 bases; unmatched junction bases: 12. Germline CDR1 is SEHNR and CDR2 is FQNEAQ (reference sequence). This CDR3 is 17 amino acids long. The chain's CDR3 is CASSDRLAGLGYGELFF. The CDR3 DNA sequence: TGTGCCAGCAGCGACCGACTAGCGGGACTTGGATACGGGGAGCTGTTTTTT.

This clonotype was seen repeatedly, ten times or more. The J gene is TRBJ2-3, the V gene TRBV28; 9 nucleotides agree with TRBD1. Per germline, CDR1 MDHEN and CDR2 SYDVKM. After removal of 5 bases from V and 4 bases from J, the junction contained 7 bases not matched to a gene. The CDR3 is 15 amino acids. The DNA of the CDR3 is TGTGCCAGCAGTAGACGGGACAGGGAGGCAGATACGCAGTATTTT. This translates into CASSRRDREADTQYF.

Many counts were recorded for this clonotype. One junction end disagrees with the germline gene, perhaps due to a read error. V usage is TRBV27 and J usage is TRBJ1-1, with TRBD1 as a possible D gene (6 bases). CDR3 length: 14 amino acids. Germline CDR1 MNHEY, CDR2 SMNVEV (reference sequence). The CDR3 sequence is CASSLGGPNTEAFF. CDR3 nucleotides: TGCGCCAGCAGCTTAGGGGGTCCGAACACTGAAGCTTTCTTT.

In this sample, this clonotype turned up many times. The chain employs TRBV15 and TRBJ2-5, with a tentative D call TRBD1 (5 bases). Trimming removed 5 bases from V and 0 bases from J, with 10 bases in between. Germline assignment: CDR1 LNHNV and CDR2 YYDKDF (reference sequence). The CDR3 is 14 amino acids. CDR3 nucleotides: TGTGCCACCAGCTTCCACAGGAACCAAGAGACCCAGTACTTC. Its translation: CATSFHRNQETQYF. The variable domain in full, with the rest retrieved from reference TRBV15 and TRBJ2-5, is DAMVIQNPRYQVTQFGKPVTLSCSQTLNHNVMYWYQQKSSQAPKLLFHYYDKDFNNEADTPDNFQSRRPNTSFCFLDIRSPGLGDTAMYLCATSFHRNQETQYFGPGTRLLVL.

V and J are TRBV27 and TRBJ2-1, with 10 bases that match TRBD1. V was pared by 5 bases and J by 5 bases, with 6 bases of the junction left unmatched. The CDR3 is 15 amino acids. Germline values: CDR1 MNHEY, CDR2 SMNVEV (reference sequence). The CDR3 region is CASSKDRGLDNEQFF. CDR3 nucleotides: TGTGCCAGCAGTAAAGACAGGGGGCTCGACAATGAGCAGTTCTTC.

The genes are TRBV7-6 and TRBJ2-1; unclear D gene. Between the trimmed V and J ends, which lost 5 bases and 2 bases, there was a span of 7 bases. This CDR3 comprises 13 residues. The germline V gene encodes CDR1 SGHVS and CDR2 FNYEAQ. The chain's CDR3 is CASSRVAYNEQFF. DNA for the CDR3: TGTGCCAGCAGCCGCGTGGCCTACAATGAGCAGTTCTTC.

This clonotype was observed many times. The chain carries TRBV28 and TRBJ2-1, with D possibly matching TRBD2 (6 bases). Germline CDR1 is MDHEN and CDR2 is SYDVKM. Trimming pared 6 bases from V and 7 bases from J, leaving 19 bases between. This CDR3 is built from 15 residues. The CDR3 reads CASSIREWAKNEQFF. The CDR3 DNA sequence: TGTGCCAGCAGCATCCGGGAGTGGGCTAAGAATGAGCAGTTCTTC.

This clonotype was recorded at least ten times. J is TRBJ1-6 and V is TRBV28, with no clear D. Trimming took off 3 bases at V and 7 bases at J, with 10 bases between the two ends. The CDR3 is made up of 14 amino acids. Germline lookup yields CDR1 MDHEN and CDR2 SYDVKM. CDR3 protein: CASSFGRENSPLHF. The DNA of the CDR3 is TGTGCCAGCAGTTTCGGCCGGGAGAATTCACCCCTCCACTTT.

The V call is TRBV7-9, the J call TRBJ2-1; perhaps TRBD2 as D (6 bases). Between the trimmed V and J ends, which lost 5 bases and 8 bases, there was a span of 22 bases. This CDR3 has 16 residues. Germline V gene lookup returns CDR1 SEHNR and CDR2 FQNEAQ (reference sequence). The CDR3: CASSPPHGRLKDEQFF. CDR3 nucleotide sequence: TGTGCCAGCAGCCCCCCCCACGGGAGACTTAAGGATGAGCAGTTCTTC.

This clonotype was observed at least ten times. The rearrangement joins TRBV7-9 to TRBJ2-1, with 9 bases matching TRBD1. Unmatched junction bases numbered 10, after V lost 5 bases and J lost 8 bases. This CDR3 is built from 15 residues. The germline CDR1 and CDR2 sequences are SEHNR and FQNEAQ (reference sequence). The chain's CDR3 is CASSPDRGGVDEQFF. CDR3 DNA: TGTGCCAGCAGCCCCGACAGGGGGGGAGTAGATGAGCAGTTCTTC.

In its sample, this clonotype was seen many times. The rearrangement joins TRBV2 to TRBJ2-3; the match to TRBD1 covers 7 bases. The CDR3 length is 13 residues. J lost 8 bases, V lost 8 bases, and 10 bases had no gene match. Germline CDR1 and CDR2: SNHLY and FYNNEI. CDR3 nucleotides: TGTGCCAGCGGCCCGGGGACAGCGGTTACGCAGTATTTT. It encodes CASGPGTAVTQYF.

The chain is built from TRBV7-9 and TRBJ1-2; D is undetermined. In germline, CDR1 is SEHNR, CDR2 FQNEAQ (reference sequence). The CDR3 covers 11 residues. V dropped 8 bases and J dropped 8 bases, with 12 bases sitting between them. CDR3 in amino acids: CASSQELGYTF. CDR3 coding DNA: TGTGCCAGCTCGCAAGAGTTAGGCTACACCTTC. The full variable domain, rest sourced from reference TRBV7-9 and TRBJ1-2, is DTGVSQNPRHKITKRGQNVTFRCDPISEHNRLYWYRQTLGQGPEFLTYFQNEAQLEKSRLLSDRFSAERPKGSFSTLEIQRTEQGDSAMYLCASSQELGYTFGSGTRLTVV.

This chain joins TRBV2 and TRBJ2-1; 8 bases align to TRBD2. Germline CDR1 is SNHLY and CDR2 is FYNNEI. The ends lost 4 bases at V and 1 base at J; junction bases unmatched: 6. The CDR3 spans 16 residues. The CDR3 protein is CASSAQGLGSYNEQFF. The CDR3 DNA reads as TGTGCCAGCAGTGCACAGGGACTAGGATCCTACAATGAGCAGTTCTTC.

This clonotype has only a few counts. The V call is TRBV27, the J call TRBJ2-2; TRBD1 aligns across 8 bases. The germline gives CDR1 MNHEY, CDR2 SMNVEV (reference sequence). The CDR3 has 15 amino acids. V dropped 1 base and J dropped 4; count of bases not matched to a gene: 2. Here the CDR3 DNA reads TGTGCCAGCAGTTTATTACAGGGGGTCACCGGGGAGCTGTTTTTT. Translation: CASSLLQGVTGELFF.

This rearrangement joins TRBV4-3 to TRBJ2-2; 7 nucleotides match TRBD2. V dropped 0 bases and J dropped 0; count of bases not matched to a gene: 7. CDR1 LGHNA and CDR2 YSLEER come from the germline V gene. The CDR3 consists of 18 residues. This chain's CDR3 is CASSQDRLAGANTGELFF. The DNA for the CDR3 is TGCGCCAGCAGCCAAGATCGGCTCGCGGGGGCGAACACCGGGGAGCTGTTTTTT.